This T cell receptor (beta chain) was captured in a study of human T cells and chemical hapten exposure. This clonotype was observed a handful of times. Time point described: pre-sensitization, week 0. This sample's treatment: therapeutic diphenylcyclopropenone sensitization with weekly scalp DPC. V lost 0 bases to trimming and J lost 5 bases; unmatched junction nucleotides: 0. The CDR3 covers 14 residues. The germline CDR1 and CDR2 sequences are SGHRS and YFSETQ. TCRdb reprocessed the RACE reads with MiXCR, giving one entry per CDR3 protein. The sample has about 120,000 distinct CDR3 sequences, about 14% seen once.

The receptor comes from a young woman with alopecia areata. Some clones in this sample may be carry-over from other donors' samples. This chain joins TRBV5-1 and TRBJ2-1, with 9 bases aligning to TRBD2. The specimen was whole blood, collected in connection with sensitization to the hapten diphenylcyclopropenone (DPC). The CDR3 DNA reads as TGCGCCAGCAGCTTGGGACTAGCGGACAATGAGCAGTTCTTC. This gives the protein CASSLGLADNEQFF.